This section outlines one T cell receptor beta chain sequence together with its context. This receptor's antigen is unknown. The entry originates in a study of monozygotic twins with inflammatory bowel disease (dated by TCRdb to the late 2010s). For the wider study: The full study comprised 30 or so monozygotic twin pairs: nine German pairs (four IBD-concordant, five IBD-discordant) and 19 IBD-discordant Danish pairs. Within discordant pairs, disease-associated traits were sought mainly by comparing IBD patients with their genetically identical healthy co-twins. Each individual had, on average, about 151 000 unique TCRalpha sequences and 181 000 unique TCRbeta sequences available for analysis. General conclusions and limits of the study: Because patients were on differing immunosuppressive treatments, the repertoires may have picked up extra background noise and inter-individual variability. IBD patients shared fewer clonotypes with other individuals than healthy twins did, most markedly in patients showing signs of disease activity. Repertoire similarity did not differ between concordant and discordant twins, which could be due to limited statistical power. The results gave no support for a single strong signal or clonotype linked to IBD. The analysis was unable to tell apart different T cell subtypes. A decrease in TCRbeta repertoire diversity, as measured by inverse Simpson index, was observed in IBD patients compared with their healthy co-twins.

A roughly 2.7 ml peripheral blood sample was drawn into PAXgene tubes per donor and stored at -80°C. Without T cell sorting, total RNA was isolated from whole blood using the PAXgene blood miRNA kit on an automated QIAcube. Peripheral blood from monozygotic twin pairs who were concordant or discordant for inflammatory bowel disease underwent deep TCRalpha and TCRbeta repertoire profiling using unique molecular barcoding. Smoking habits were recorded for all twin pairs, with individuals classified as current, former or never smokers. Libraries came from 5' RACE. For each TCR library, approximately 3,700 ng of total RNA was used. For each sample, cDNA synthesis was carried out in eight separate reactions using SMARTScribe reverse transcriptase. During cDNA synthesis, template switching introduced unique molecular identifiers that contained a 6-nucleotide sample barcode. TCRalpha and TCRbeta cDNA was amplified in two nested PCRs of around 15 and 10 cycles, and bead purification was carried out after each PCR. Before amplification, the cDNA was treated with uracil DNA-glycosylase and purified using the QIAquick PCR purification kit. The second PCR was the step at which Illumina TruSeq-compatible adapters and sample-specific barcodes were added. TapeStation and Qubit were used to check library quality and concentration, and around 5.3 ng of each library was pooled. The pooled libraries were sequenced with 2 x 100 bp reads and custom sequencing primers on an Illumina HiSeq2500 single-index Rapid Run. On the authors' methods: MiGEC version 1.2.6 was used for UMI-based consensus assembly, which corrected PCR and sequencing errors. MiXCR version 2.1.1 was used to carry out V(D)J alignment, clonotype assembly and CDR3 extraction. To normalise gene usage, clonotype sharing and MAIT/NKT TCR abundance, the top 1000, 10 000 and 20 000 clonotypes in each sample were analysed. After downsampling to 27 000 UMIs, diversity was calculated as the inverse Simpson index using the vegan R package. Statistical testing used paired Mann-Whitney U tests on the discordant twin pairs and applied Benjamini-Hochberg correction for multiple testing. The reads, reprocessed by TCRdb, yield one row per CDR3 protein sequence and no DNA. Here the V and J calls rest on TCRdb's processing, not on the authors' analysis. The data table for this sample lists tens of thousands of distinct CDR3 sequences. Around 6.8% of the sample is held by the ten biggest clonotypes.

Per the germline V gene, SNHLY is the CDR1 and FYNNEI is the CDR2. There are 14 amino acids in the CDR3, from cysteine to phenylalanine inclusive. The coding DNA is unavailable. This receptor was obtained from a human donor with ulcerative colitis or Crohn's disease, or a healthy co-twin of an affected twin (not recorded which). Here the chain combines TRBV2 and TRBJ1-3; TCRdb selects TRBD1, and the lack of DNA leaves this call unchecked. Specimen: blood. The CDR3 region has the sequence CASSAHRGTDTIYF.